The subject of this entry is one T cell receptor (beta chain). Which antigen it targets is not known. No per-base quality is available; no much larger clone lies one base away. The collaborating institutions used their own protocols to collect whole blood in K2EDTA tubes. Collaborator samples were shipped for TCRbeta analysis as frozen whole blood, isolated PBMCs, or DNA extracted from either sample type. The sample is drawn from a study of blood T cell repertoires in COVID-19 (dated by TCRdb to between 2020 and 2021). In the study overall: Samples covering the acute and convalescent phases of COVID-19 were provided by collaborators in the United States, Italy and Spain. Where available, HLA class I and class II types were taken from metadata supplied by the sample provider and were not determined by assay-based typing. The material from the prospective study consisted of cDNA or gDNA derived from T cells, B-cell-depleted T cells, or PBMCs. Subjects who had been exposed to COVID-19, were actively infected with it, or had recovered from it provided the deeply sampled blood TCRbeta repertoires that made up the dataset. Samples were obtained from the ongoing ImmuneRACE study (first 160 participants) and from some 1,300 subjects provided by 6 global collaborators. The repertoires were released in a freely available public database meant as a resource for research on the immune response to SARS-CoV-2. The sample metadata nearly always contained a de-identified subject ID, COVID-19 status, age in years and sex. General conclusions and limits of the study: Clinical and demographic metadata were provided uncurated, with the amount varying by source and participant.

TCRbeta CDR3 regions were amplified from genomic DNA using the immunoSEQ Assay, a bias-controlled multiplex PCR. Concerning the study's data processing: The number of nucleated cells in each sample was estimated from the amplification of reference gene primers within the assay. Sequence reads were collapsed and filtered to measure the absolute abundance of every unique TCRbeta CDR3 rearrangement. For each sample, productive Simpson clonality was calculated as the square root of Simpson's diversity index across productive rearrangements. TCRdb stores this immuneACCESS table with in-frame sequences only. Part of the clones is absent; in the studies checked, under half of the shortfall reflects unresolved V genes, and no reason is known for the rest. V and J calls and clone size are as listed in that table; D and trimming were resolved from the DNA. Here the sample has roughly 94,000 clones; 84% occur a single time. The ten largest account for 25% of the sample.

The receptor was isolated from a man aged 60-69 years with acute or convalescent COVID-19. Material: peripheral blood.

The CDR3 here reads CASSVGVSGATDTQYF. The DNA reads as follows: TGTGCCAGCAGCGTAGGGGTTAGCGGAGCCACAGATACGCAGTATTTT. The V and J genes are TRBV9 and TRBJ2-3; perhaps TRBD2 is the D gene, with 6 bases matching. The CDR3 has 16 amino acids, counting the end cysteine and phenylalanine. The DNA shown is the 48-base CDR3, in frame from base 1. Taken from the germline V gene, the CDR1 and CDR2 loops are SGDLS and YYNGEE. Trimming removed 0 bases from V and 2 bases from J, leaving 13 bases between the germline ends. The full variable domain, completed from the reference TRBV9 and TRBJ2-3 proteins outside the CDR3, reads DSGVTQTPKHLITATGQRVTLRCSPRSGDLSVYWYQQSLDQGLQFLIQYYNGEERAKGNILERFSAQQFPDLHSELNLSSLELGDSALYFCASSVGVSGATDTQYFGPGTRLTVL.